The rows below give T cell receptor beta chains drawn from one sample of a study of cytomegalovirus exposure and HLA in healthy donors. Clones were sequenced by immunoSEQ multiplex PCR, and TCRdb holds only the in-frame ones, with some missing. The table has more than 80,000 clones, under 80% seen once. The specimen was PBMCs. The receptors shown here come from a woman aged 45 to 65 in good health and CMV-seropositive. The CDR3 runs from the conserved cysteine through the conserved F or W. Each record gives: D gene, V gene, J gene, clone size, CDR3 protein, CDR3 DNA. A D gene is named only where the DNA matches it firmly. Only some rows state a clone size, as once, few, many or a class for expanded clones.

>-|TRBV30|TRBJ1-1|-
CAWSSWGGSNTEAFF
TGTGCCTGGAGTTCGTGGGGGGGCTCGAACACTGAAGCTTTCTTT
>TRBD1|TRBV7-3|TRBJ1-6|-
CASSLAQGGSPLHF
TGTGCCAGCAGCTTAGCACAGGGGGGTTCACCCCTCCACTTT
>-|TRBV10-3|TRBJ1-1|-
CAISEEYEAFF
TGTGCCATCAGTGAGGAGTATGAAGCTTTCTTT
>-|TRBV15|TRBJ1-5|-
CATNEGDQPQHF
TGTGCCACCAATGAGGGAGATCAGCCCCAGCATTTT
>TRBD1|TRBV7-9|TRBJ2-7|-
CASSPPVRLTGRNDYEQYF
TGTGCCAGCAGCCCTCCAGTAAGGCTGACAGGGAGAAATGACTACGAGCAGTACTTC
>-|TRBV19|TRBJ2-1|-
CASSRQVEGNEQFF
TGTGCCAGTAGTCGACAGGTTGAAGGCAATGAGCAGTTCTTC
>-|TRBV15|TRBJ2-7|-
CATSRETGSEQYF
TGTGCCACCAGCAGAGAAACAGGGAGCGAGCAGTACTTC
>TRBD2|TRBV6-5|TRBJ2-2|-
CASSYWGGDTGELFF
TGTGCCAGCAGTTACTGGGGGGGGGACACCGGGGAGCTGTTTTTT
>-|TRBV7-3|TRBJ1-1|-
CASSLIGGANTEAFF
TGTGCCAGCAGCTTAATTGGGGGGGCCAACACTGAAGCTTTCTTT
>-|TRBV9|TRBJ2-7|-
CASSLRALGEDEQYF
TGTGCCAGCAGCCTCCGGGCCTTGGGAGAAGACGAGCAGTACTTC
>TRBD1|TRBV5-1|TRBJ1-2|-
CASSSTGVGGYTF
TGCGCCAGCAGCTCGACAGGGGTAGGAGGCTACACCTTC
>-|TRBV11-3|TRBJ1-1|-
CASSLGGGNTEAFF
TGTGCCAGCAGCTTAGGCGGGGGAAACACTGAAGCTTTCTTT
>-|TRBV7-9|TRBJ1-4|few
CASSLQQGYEKLFF
TGTGCCAGCAGCTTGCAGCAGGGATACGAAAAACTGTTTTTT
>TRBD2|TRBV4-1|TRBJ2-4|-
CASSPEGLAGVAKNIQYF
TGCGCCAGCAGTCCCGAGGGGCTAGCGGGGGTGGCCAAAAACATTCAGTACTTC
>-|TRBV10-3|TRBJ1-2|-
CAISAPGYGYTF
TGTGCCATCAGTGCCCCCGGGTATGGCTACACCTTC
>-|TRBV19|TRBJ1-1|-
CASSSFGGATEAFF
TGTGCCAGTAGTAGTTTTGGAGGAGCGACTGAAGCTTTCTTT